The entry below gives a single TCR beta chain sequence along with its context. The antigen remains unidentified. The sample belongs to a study of OX40 agonist ivuxolimab in advanced cancers. Study-wide findings and caveats: CD4+ T cells averaged fewer expanded clones than CD8+ T cells.

Trimming took 8 bases from V and 4 from J, leaving 6 bases between them. Germline-derived CDR1 and CDR2 are SQVTM and ANQGSEA. The CDR3 has 10 amino acids. The repertoire was sequenced with immunoSEQ multiplex PCR; TCRdb's copy has only in-frame clones and lacks some. The data contain over 100,000 clones, about 93% of them singletons. The sequence derives from an adult with an advanced solid tumor such as melanoma, head and neck, liver or kidney cancer. Sample: CD4+ or CD8+ T cells sorted from blood, taken in a trial of the OX40 agonist ivuxolimab. The chain has TRBV29-1 and TRBJ2-1; D is uncertain. The CDR3 loop reads CSTFYNEQFF. The CDR3 DNA sequence: TGCAGCACCTTTTACAATGAGCAGTTCTTC.